Listed below are T cell receptor beta chains from one sample, sequenced in a study of T cells after yellow fever vaccination. Each CDR3 protein is one row after TCRdb ran MiXCR on the 5' RACE reads. The profile shows over 300,000 distinct CDR3 sequences, 6.8% of them singletons. The sequencing here drew on PBMCs, taken approximately 40 days after the first yellow fever vaccination. These receptors came from a man aged 18 to 35 who received the YFV17D yellow fever vaccine. Each CDR3 is given with its conserved first and last residue.

v_call: TRBV3-1
j_call: TRBJ2-1
cdr3_aa: CASSQDWTGAYNEQFF

v_call: TRBV3-1
j_call: TRBJ2-1
cdr3_aa: CASSLNPGGHDVFYEQFF

v_call: TRBV12-3/TRBV12-4
j_call: TRBJ2-5
cdr3_aa: CASRTGTVETQYF

v_call: TRBV7-9
j_call: TRBJ2-5
cdr3_aa: CASSSGRQTQYF

v_call: TRBV5-6
j_call: TRBJ2-3
cdr3_aa: CASSHSGSTDTQYF

v_call: TRBV29-1
j_call: TRBJ2-7
cdr3_aa: CSVEGTSGGTYEQYF

v_call: TRBV4-3
j_call: TRBJ2-1
cdr3_aa: CASSWTSGGENEQFF

v_call: TRBV6-5
j_call: TRBJ1-5
cdr3_aa: CASSYSRGLDQPQHF

v_call: TRBV5-6
j_call: TRBJ1-3
cdr3_aa: CASSSGRWGNTIYF

v_call: TRBV13
j_call: TRBJ2-3
cdr3_aa: CASSLAGPGDTQYF

v_call: TRBV7-8
j_call: TRBJ1-1
cdr3_aa: CASSLGRGAEAFF

v_call: TRBV27
j_call: TRBJ2-4
cdr3_aa: CASSSTGLAKNIQYF

v_call: TRBV11-2
j_call: TRBJ2-3
cdr3_aa: CASSPPGRLITDTQYF

v_call: TRBV6-1
j_call: TRBJ2-7
cdr3_aa: CASMRRPGQVTYEQYF